One sample yielded the 3 T cell receptor beta chains listed below, sequenced in a study of blood T cell repertoires in COVID-19. The repertoire was sequenced with immunoSEQ multiplex PCR; TCRdb's copy has only in-frame clones and lacks some. The table records approximately 81,000 clones, 75% to 95% of them present only once. Sequenced: peripheral blood. The receptor source for this set is a woman aged 45-60 years in a cohort sampled during active COVID-19.

This chain links TRBV12-3 or TRBV12-4 with TRBJ1-2; perhaps TRBD1 as D (5 bases). CDR3 length: 13 amino acids. Trimming cost V 3 bases and J 12 bases, with 17 bases left between them. CDR3 region: CASSFAGDGENTF. CDR3 bases: TGTGCCAGCAGTTTCGCGGGGGATGGTGAGAACACCTTC.

The gene calls are TRBV6-6 and TRBJ2-7; D unresolved. Trimming removed 6 bases at V and 3 bases at J, with 6 bases between. Germline V CDR1 and CDR2: MNHNY, SVGAGI (reference sequence). The CDR3 loop spans 11 amino acids. The DNA of the CDR3 is TGTGCCAGCAGGAACTTCTACGAGCAGTACTTC. This encodes CASRNFYEQYF.

This clone appeared once. The chain has TRBV6-5 and TRBJ1-1; possibly TRBD1 for D (6 bases). The CDR3 has 15 residues. V was trimmed by 7 bases and J by 0 bases, leaving 15 bases between them. CDR1 is MNHEY, CDR2 SVGAGI, per germline. The CDR3 protein is CASTIGGAVNTEAFF. CDR3 sequence (DNA): TGTGCCAGCACCATAGGGGGGGCGGTGAACACTGAAGCTTTCTTT.